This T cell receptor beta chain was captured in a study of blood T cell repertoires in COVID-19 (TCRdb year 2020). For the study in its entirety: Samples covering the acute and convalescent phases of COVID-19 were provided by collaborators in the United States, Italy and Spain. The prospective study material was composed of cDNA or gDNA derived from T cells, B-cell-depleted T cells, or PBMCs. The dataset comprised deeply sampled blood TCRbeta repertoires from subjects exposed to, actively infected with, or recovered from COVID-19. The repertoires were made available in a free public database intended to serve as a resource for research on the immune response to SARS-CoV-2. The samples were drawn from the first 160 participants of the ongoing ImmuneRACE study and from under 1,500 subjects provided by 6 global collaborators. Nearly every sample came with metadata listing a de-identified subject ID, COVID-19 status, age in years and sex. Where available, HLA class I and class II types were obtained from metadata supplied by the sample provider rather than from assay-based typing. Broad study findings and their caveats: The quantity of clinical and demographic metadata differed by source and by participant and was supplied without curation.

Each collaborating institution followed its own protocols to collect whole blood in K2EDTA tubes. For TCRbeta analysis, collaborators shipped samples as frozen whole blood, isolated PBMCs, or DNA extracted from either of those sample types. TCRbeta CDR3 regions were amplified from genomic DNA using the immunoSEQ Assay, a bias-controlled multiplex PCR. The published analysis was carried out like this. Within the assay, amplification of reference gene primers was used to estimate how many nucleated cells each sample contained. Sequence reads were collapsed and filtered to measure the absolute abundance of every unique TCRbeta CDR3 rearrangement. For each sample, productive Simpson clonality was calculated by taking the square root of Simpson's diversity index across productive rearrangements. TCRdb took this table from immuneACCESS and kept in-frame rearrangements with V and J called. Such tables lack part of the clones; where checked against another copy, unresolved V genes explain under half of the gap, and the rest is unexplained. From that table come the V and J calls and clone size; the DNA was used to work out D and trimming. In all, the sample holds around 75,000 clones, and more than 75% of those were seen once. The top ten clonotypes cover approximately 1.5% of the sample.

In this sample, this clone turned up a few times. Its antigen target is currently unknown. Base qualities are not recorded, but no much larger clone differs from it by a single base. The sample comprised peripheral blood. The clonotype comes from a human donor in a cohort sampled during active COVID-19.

The CDR3 is CASLAGAYNEQFF. The nucleotide sequence reads as follows: TGTGCCTCTCTAGCGGGGGCCTACAATGAGCAGTTCTTC. Rearrangement joined TRBV30 to TRBJ2-1, and TRBD2 matches 10 of the central bases. The CDR3 measures 13 amino acids from cysteine to phenylalanine. Only the CDR3 portion is preserved as DNA: 39 bases, with reading frame beginning at the first base. V has 7 bases trimmed and J has 2 bases trimmed; junction bases matching no gene number 2. CDR1 and CDR2, looked up from the germline V gene (reference sequence), are GTSNPN and SVGIG.